This T cell receptor beta chain is from a study of blood T cell repertoires in COVID-19. The CDR3 is 14 residues long. The V end was cut by 0 bases, the J end by 2 bases, with 8 bases between. Germline CDR1 and CDR2: MNHNY and SVGAGI (reference sequence). TCRdb's copy holds only in-frame clones and misses some; the assay was immunoSEQ multiplex PCR. Here the sample spans 200,000 to 250,000 clones, around 83% being singletons. The chain joins TRBV6-6 to TRBJ2-7, with D possibly matching TRBD1 (6 bases). The sequence was obtained from a woman under 30 with acute or convalescent COVID-19. The sample was peripheral blood. The CDR3 nucleotides read TGTGCCAGCAGTTACTCGGACAGAACCTACGAGCAGTACTTC. This codes for CASSYSDRTYEQYF.